Following are 32 T cell receptor beta chains from one sample sequenced in a study of T-cell memory formation after mild COVID-19. TCRdb re-analysed the 5' RACE reads in MiXCR, keeping a single row per CDR3 protein. Here the sample spans hundreds of thousands of distinct CDR3 sequences, approximately 27% being singletons. The sample was PBMCs or a T cell subset sorted from them (not recorded which). The receptors derive from an adult woman who had mild COVID-19 (a few samples of this study predate the infection). Cell type and time point are not known.

The chain recombines TRBV2 with TRBJ1-1, with 9 bases fitting TRBD1. The CDR3 is 15 amino acids. The germline gives CDR1 SNHLY, CDR2 FYNNEI. With V trimmed by 7 bases and J by 3 bases, 9 bases remained unmatched. In DNA form, the CDR3 reads TGTGCCAGCAAAGGACAGGGGAGAGGGTACACTGAAGCTTTCTTT. Protein: CASKGQGRGYTEAFF.

V is TRBV29-1 and J is TRBJ2-2; D is ambiguous. Trimming cost V 7 bases and J 0 bases, with 9 bases left between them. The V gene's germline CDR1 is SQVTM and CDR2 ANQGSEA. CDR3 length equals 13 residues. This CDR3 is CSADDTNTGELFF. The CDR3 bases are TGCAGCGCAGACGACACGAACACCGGGGAGCTGTTTTTT.

The chain recombines TRBV19 with TRBJ2-1; D possibly corresponds to TRBD1 (5 bases). Trimming cost V 9 bases and J 0 bases, with 15 bases left between them. CDR1 and CDR2 from the germline V gene are LNHDA and SQIVND (reference sequence). This CDR3 has 15 amino acids. CDR3 DNA sequence: TGTGCCAGCAACCAGGACACAAGCTCCTACAATGAGCAGTTCTTC. This gives the protein CASNQDTSSYNEQFF.

This clonotype appeared a few times. CDR3 bases: TGTGCCAGCAGCGATAGCGGGAGAGGGTCGAAAAACATTCAGTACTTC. This gives the protein CASSDSGRGSKNIQYF. This chain uses TRBV7-9 with TRBJ2-4; 9 bases align to TRBD2. After removal of 5 bases from V and 4 bases from J, the junction contained 9 bases not matched to a gene. The germline gives CDR1 SEHNR, CDR2 FQNEAQ (reference sequence). CDR3 length: 16 amino acids. Variable domain in full (rest from reference TRBV7-9 and TRBJ2-4): DTGVSQNPRHKITKRGQNVTFRCDPISEHNRLYWYRQTLGQGPEFLTYFQNEAQLEKSRLLSDRFSAERPKGSFSTLEIQRTEQGDSAMYLCASSDSGRGSKNIQYFGAGTRLSVL.

This clonotype was found a few times. The chain recombines TRBV6-4 with TRBJ2-3, with D unclear. Germline loops: CDR1 MRHNA, CDR2 SNTAGT. Deletions cut 4 bases from V and 1 base from J, with 12 bases between. The CDR3 loop spans 15 amino acids. The CDR3 region has the DNA TGTGCCAGCAGTGGCCCCTCCGTATGCACAGATACGCAGTATTTT. Protein product: CASSGPSVCTDTQYF.

This clonotype occurred a few times. The CDR3 sequence is CAISEKGGPYEQYF. DNA for the CDR3: TGTGCCATCAGTGAGAAGGGAGGTCCCTACGAGCAGTACTTC. The chain joins TRBV10-3 to TRBJ2-7; D may be TRBD2 (6 bases). Germline CDR1 is ENHRY and CDR2 is SYGVKD. This CDR3 is built from 14 residues. Trimming cost V 2 bases and J 2 bases, with 10 bases left between them.

This clonotype was recorded once. This sequence joins TRBV6-1 and TRBJ2-7; D is possibly TRBD2 (5 bases). Germline V CDR1 and CDR2: MNHNS, SASEGT. V shed 3 bases and J shed 2 bases, with 8 bases lying between them. CDR3 length equals 13 residues. CDR3 nucleotides: TGTGCCAGCAGTGATGGAGGCCCCTACGAGCAGTACTTC. Protein: CASSDGGPYEQYF.

This chain connects TRBV5-1 to TRBJ2-1, with 7 bases fitting TRBD2. The ends lost 0 bases at V and 5 bases at J; junction bases unmatched: 11. This CDR3 comprises 17 residues. Looked up from germline, CDR1 is SGHRS and CDR2 is YFSETQ. For the CDR3, the DNA is TGCGCCAGCAGCTTGGGGTATGGCGGGAGTCAGGACAATGAGCAGTTCTTC. Protein: CASSLGYGGSQDNEQFF.

The chain combines TRBV10-3 with TRBJ1-2; 8 bases map to TRBD1. V was clipped by 5 bases and J by 8 bases; unmatched bases: 10. The V gene's germline CDR1 is ENHRY and CDR2 SYGVKD. The CDR3 has 14 residues. The CDR3 DNA reads as TGTGCCATCAGTTTGACAGGGGCGGGAAGAGGCTACACCTTC. This translates into CAISLTGAGRGYTF.

The gene calls are TRBV5-1 and TRBJ2-7, with a possible D match to TRBD2 (6 bases). The length of the CDR3 is 15 residues. Trimming stripped 3 bases from V and 6 bases from J, with 19 bases between. The germline V gene has CDR1 SGHRS and CDR2 YFSETQ. This CDR3 reads CASSSGGWRGLEQYF. The CDR3 coding sequence is TGCGCCAGCAGCTCCGGTGGTTGGAGGGGACTCGAGCAGTACTTC.

This clonotype occurred once. The CDR3 sequence is CASSRSRGLGNTDTQYF. The CDR3, as DNA: TGTGCCAGCAGCCGAAGTAGGGGATTAGGGAACACAGATACGCAGTATTTT. This rearrangement joins TRBV7-8 to TRBJ2-3; D may be TRBD1 (5 bases). Trimming took off 5 bases at V and 2 bases at J, with 20 bases between the two ends. This CDR3 has 17 amino acids. Germline V gene lookup returns CDR1 SGHVS and CDR2 FQNEAQ.

The V call is TRBV12-3 or TRBV12-4, the J call TRBJ1-5; TRBD1 agrees at 9 bases. The CDR3 totals 15 residues. The V and J ends lost 2 bases and 5 bases, in that order; junction bases with no gene match: 4. In DNA form, the CDR3 reads TGTGCCAGCAGTTTAAGACAGGGGGGAGATCAGCCCCAGCATTTT. Translated, it gives CASSLRQGGDQPQHF.

A few counts support this clonotype. The rearrangement links TRBV19 to TRBJ1-1; no firm D call. The CDR3 runs to 15 residues. The germline V gene encodes CDR1 LNHDA and CDR2 SQIVND (reference sequence). V lost 4 bases and J 5 bases, leaving 17 bases between the germline ends. CDR3 sequence: CASSTQRRVRTEAFF. For the CDR3, the DNA is TGTGCCAGTAGTACCCAGCGGAGGGTGCGGACTGAAGCTTTCTTT.

The chain couples TRBV3-1 to TRBJ2-3; D is ambiguous. The CDR3 has 13 amino acids. Germline V gene lookup returns CDR1 LGHDT and CDR2 YNNKEL (reference sequence). V was clipped by 1 base and J by 5 bases, with 7 bases between them. CDR3 amino acids: CASSQGLEDTQYF. The CDR3 DNA follows: TGTGCCAGCAGCCAAGGCCTCGAAGATACGCAGTATTTT.

V is TRBV29-1 and J is TRBJ2-3; D not resolved. Trimming shortened V by 1 base and J by 5 bases, and 7 bases separated the two germline ends. Per the germline V gene, CDR1 is SQVTM and CDR2 is ANQGSEA. This CDR3 has 12 residues. The CDR3 here is CSVEGFQDTQYF. CDR3 coding DNA: TGCAGCGTTGAAGGGTTTCAAGATACGCAGTATTTT.

This chain uses TRBV24-1 with TRBJ2-3, with D maybe TRBD1 (6 bases). Between the trimmed V and J ends, which lost 7 bases and 1 base, there was a span of 20 bases. This CDR3 contains 17 residues. Germline V gene lookup returns CDR1 KGHDR and CDR2 SFDVKD. CDR3 bases: TGTGCCACCAGGGGGAAGAGGGACATGTTCCGCACAGATACGCAGTATTTT. It translates to CATRGKRDMFRTDTQYF.

The chain links TRBV9 to TRBJ2-1; TRBD2 aligns across 7 bases. The junction had 8 bases not matched to a gene; V was cut back by 0 bases and J by 8 bases. Germline V gene lookup returns CDR1 SGDLS and CDR2 YYNGEE. This CDR3 region has 15 residues. The CDR3 here is CASSVGAGVGYEQFF. The CDR3 coding sequence is TGTGCCAGCAGCGTAGGGGCGGGAGTTGGCTATGAGCAGTTCTTC.

This clonotype occurred a few times. The CDR3 reads CASSFAQGNTEAFF. Here the CDR3 DNA reads TGCGCCAGCAGCTTCGCACAGGGGAACACTGAAGCTTTCTTT. The chain couples TRBV5-1 to TRBJ1-1, with a possible D match to TRBD1 (6 bases). Germline-derived CDR1 and CDR2 are SGHRS and YFSETQ. CDR3 length: 14 amino acids. V shed 2 bases and J shed 1 base, with 9 bases lying between them.

This clonotype has a count of ten or more. The chain is built from TRBV7-2 and TRBJ2-5; possibly TRBD1 for D (6 bases). V lost 5 bases and J 5 bases, leaving 12 bases between the germline ends. Germline CDR1 reads SGHTA; CDR2 reads FQGNSA. The CDR3 is 13 amino acids. This CDR3 is CASSLGQRETQYF. The DNA for the CDR3 is TGTGCCAGCAGCCTAGGACAGAGGGAGACCCAGTACTTC.

This chain uses TRBV5-6 with TRBJ2-5; either TRBD1 or TRBD2 may fit D (5 bases each). CDR1 SGHDT and CDR2 YYEEEE come from the germline V gene. CDR3 length: 15 residues. The germline V and J ends were trimmed by 4 bases and 2 bases, with 15 bases remaining between them. CDR3 DNA: TGTGCCAGCAGCCGAGGGCTGACAGTTCAAGAGACCCAGTACTTC. This encodes CASSRGLTVQETQYF.

CDR3 sequence: CASSENSGNTIYF. CDR3 nucleotide sequence: TGTGCCAGCAGTGAAAACTCTGGAAACACCATATATTTT. This sequence joins TRBV12-3 or TRBV12-4 and TRBJ1-3, with D hard to call. There are 13 residues in the CDR3. Trimming shortened V by 5 bases and J by 0 bases, and 5 bases separated the two germline ends.

This clonotype was observed a few times. This chain links TRBV6-5 with TRBJ2-7, with TRBD1 matching 8 bases. Germline trimming cut 5 bases from V and 2 bases from J; bases unmatched to any gene: 8. The CDR3 is 15 residues long. Germline CDR1 MNHEY, CDR2 SVGAGI. In nucleotides, the CDR3 is TGTGCCAGCAGTCACCGAGGGACAGGAACCTACGAGCAGTACTTC. It is translated as CASSHRGTGTYEQYF.

The table lists this clonotype with a few counts. V and J are TRBV7-9 and TRBJ2-1, with D perhaps TRBD2 (6 bases). V lost 3 bases, J lost 8 bases, and 14 bases lay in between. The length of the CDR3 is 14 residues. Germline loops: CDR1 SEHNR, CDR2 FQNEAQ (reference sequence). As DNA, the CDR3 is TGTGCCAGCAGCTTGGGATCGTGGGGGGATGAGCAGTTCTTC. Translation: CASSLGSWGDEQFF.

This chain joins TRBV3-1 and TRBJ1-1, with 7 bases aligning to TRBD1. Germline V gene data show CDR1 as LGHDT and CDR2 as YNNKEL (reference sequence). The CDR3 runs 18 residues. V lost 4 bases, J lost 5 bases, and 19 bases stayed unmatched. The CDR3 here is CASSPPSTTGTRGTEAFF. Here the CDR3 DNA reads TGTGCCAGCAGCCCTCCGTCCACGACAGGGACGAGAGGAACTGAAGCTTTCTTT.

The rearrangement uses TRBV12-3 or TRBV12-4 and TRBJ1-4; D gene ambiguous. This CDR3 is 16 amino acids long. Trimming stripped 3 bases from V and 0 bases from J, with 11 bases between. Here the CDR3 DNA reads TGTGCCAGCAGTTTTGGACTGTATGCAACTAATGAAAAACTGTTTTTT. It specifies CASSFGLYATNEKLFF.

The genes are TRBV4-1 and TRBJ2-1; D gene ambiguous. The CDR3 covers 15 residues. Germline assignment: CDR1 MGHRA and CDR2 YSYEKL. Trimming removed 1 base from V and 0 bases from J, with 7 bases in between. The CDR3 DNA follows: TGCGCCAGCAGCCAAGGGGCAACCTCCTACAATGAGCAGTTCTTC. It encodes CASSQGATSYNEQFF.

This clonotype came up many times. V is TRBV29-1 and J is TRBJ2-7; the D is unclear. The V end was cut by 7 bases, the J end by 2 bases, with 15 bases between. The V gene's germline CDR1 is SQVTM and CDR2 ANQGSEA. The CDR3 is 13 amino acids. CDR3 DNA sequence: TGCAGCGCTGGTGGCAGTTTGGCCTACGAGCAGTACTTC. Amino acids: CSAGGSLAYEQYF.

This chain joins TRBV12-3 or TRBV12-4 and TRBJ1-2; 8 bases align to TRBD1. This CDR3 spans 14 amino acids. J gave up 6 bases and V 5 bases, and 8 bases lay outside the gene matches. The CDR3: CASSTGGGRDGYTF. In nucleotides, the CDR3 is TGTGCCAGCAGTACAGGGGGTGGAAGGGATGGCTACACCTTC.

This clonotype was counted only a few times. This chain's CDR3 is CASIEEAGTGELFF. The CDR3 DNA sequence: TGTGCCAGCATCGAGGAGGCGGGCACCGGGGAGCTGTTTTTT. V gene TRBV2 combines with J gene TRBJ2-2; D may be TRBD2 (5 bases). The V gene lost 7 bases and the J gene lost 4 bases, with 13 bases spanning the gap. The CDR3 has 14 amino acids. CDR1 is SNHLY, CDR2 FYNNEI, per germline.

This sequence joins TRBV20-1 and TRBJ1-2; D gene unclear. This CDR3 region has 12 residues. Germline V gives CDR1 DFQATT, CDR2 SNEGSKA (reference sequence). V gave up 5 bases and J gave up 8 bases, with 15 bases separating them. The CDR3 here is CSAVDGHQGYTF. CDR3 coding DNA: TGCAGTGCTGTGGACGGCCACCAAGGCTACACCTTC.

The V call is TRBV19, the J call TRBJ2-1, with TRBD1 matching 7 bases. V dropped 8 bases and J dropped 7; count of bases not matched to a gene: 11. Germline values: CDR1 LNHDA, CDR2 SQIVND (reference sequence). This CDR3 region has 14 residues. The CDR3 bases are TGTGCCAGTCGGAGAGAGGACAGGCATAATGAGCAGTTCTTC. Its protein is CASRREDRHNEQFF.

Regarding this clonotype: An end of the junction differs from the germline gene, which may be a read error. V and J are TRBV30 and TRBJ2-1; TRBD2 agrees at 7 bases. Germline CDR1 GTSNPN, CDR2 SVGIG (reference sequence). The CDR3 spans 14 residues. The DNA for the CDR3 is TGTGCCGGGAGGAGGGGAGGGTCCTACAATGAGCAGTTCTTC. This translates into CAGRRGGSYNEQFF.